One T cell receptor beta chain is described in this entry. The antigen is not known. Per the germline V gene, CDR1 is SGHDN and CDR2 is FVKESK. Trimming cost V 0 bases and J 10 bases; bases outside gene matches: 10. The CDR3 is 16 residues long. Sequenced by immunoSEQ multiplex PCR; TCRdb stores in-frame clones only, minus some. The table lists about 200,000 clones, approximately 94% of them singletons. The data were obtained in a study of T cell responses to AZD1222 COVID-19 vaccine. Findings and caveats of the study: In all cases, repertoires were sampled only after the peak T cell response. Donors were largely white British and mainly female; clonal diversity was possibly underestimated.

This material consisted of peripheral blood, taken 28 days after the second AZD1222 dose. The chain recombines TRBV14 with TRBJ1-4; 8 bases align to TRBD1. The sequence came from an adult who received the AZD1222 COVID-19 vaccine. CDR3 in amino acids: CASSQDLGQGGGKLFF. CDR3 bases: TGTGCCAGCAGCCAAGATCTCGGACAGGGAGGCGGAAAACTGTTTTTT.